Sequencing of this T cell receptor beta chain was carried out in a study of blood T cell repertoires in COVID-19. Study at large: The samples span acute and convalescent COVID-19 from the United States, Italy and Spain. PBMCs, B-cell-depleted T cells, or T cells provided the cDNA or gDNA that made up the material.

The table came from immunoSEQ multiplex PCR; TCRdb's copy has only in-frame clones and leaves some out. The sample carries about 200,000 clones, more than 75% recorded once. CDR1 and CDR2 from the germline V gene are LNHDA and SQIVND (reference sequence). The CDR3 runs 15 residues. Trimming left V 5 bases short and J 2 bases short, with 16 bases between. The receptor comes from a man between 40 and 49 years old with active or convalescent COVID-19. The specimen sequenced was peripheral blood. V and J are TRBV19 and TRBJ2-7, with D possibly matching TRBD1 (5 bases). CDR3 loop: CASSPGFNPTYEQYF. The CDR3 nucleotides read TGTGCCAGTAGTCCAGGGTTTAATCCTACCTACGAGCAGTACTTC.